This entry concerns a single T cell receptor beta chain. Its antigen is unknown. J gave up 0 bases and V 4 bases, and 0 bases lay outside the gene matches. This CDR3 contains 14 residues. Germline-derived CDR1 and CDR2 are MNHNY and SVGAGI (reference sequence). The data belong to a study of cytomegalovirus exposure and HLA in healthy donors. This PCR relied on a set of 60 Vbeta primers and 13 Jbeta primers. Data came from immunoSEQ multiplex PCR; TCRdb stores just in-frame clones and leaves some out. Among 150,000 to 200,000 clones listed, over 60% were seen once. Overall study results and limits: The investigators catalogued 150 to 200 TCR beta chains as cytomegalovirus-associated. An observed cluster of highly shared sequence variants was recorded as a likely sequencing artifact.

The chain has TRBV6-6 and TRBJ2-7, with TRBD1 identical over 10 bases. The specimen sequenced was PBMCs. This sequence was found in a male donor in good health and CMV-seronegative. The CDR3 DNA follows: TGTGCCAGCAGTTGGACAGGGGGCTCCTACGAGCAGTACTTC. Residues: CASSWTGGSYEQYF.